This T cell receptor beta chain was identified in a study of CD8+ T cells in alopecia areata. Sequencing templates came from extracted RNA that was reverse transcribed into cDNA. Measured with immunoSEQ multiplex PCR; TCRdb has only the in-frame clones, and not every one. The sample has about 210,000 clones, more than 45% seen once. This clone was found once. In the same sample, other DNA sequences code for this CDR3. V was trimmed by 0 bases and J by 4 bases, leaving 6 bases between them. The CDR3 covers 13 residues. Germline assignment: CDR1 GTSNPN and CDR2 SVGIG (reference sequence). The treatment denotes: oral pan-JAK inhibitor, 5-10 mg twice daily.

The sequencing used CD4+ T cells sorted from blood, collected at week 4, from a patient treated with tofacitinib. This TCR came from a human donor with alopecia areata. The chain couples TRBV30 to TRBJ2-2, with D unclear. As DNA, the CDR3 is TGTGCCTGGAGTGTACAAGGCACCGGGGAGCTGTTTTTT. Translated, it gives CAWSVQGTGELFF.